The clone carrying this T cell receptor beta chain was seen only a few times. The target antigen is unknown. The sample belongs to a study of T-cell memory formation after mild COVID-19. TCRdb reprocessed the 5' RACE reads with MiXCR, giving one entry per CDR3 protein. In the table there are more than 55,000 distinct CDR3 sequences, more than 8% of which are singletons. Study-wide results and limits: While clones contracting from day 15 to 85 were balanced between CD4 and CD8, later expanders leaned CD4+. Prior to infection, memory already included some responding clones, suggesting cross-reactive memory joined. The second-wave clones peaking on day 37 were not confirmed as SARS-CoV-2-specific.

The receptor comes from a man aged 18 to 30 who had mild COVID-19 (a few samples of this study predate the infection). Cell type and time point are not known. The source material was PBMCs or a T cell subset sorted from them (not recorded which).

CDR3 nucleotide sequence: TGTGCCAGCAGGTCCAACAGGGGGCGAGGAAACACCATATATTTT. It codes for CASRSNRGRGNTIYF. The chain uses TRBV12-3 or TRBV12-4 and TRBJ1-3, with 9 bases that match TRBD1. After removal of 6 bases from V and 4 bases from J, the junction contained 7 bases not matched to a gene. The CDR3 has 15 residues.